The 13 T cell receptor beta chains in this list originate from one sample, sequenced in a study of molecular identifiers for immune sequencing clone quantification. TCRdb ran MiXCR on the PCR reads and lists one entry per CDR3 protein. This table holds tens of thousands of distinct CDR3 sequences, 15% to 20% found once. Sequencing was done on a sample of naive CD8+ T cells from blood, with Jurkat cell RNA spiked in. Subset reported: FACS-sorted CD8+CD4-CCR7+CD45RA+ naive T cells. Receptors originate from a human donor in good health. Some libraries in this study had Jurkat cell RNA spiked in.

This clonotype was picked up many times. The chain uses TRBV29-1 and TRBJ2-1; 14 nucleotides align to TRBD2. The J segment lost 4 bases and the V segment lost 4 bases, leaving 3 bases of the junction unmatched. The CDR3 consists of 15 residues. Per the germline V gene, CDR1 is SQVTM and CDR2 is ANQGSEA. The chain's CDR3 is CSVAGTSGGYNEQFF. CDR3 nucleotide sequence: TGCAGCGTTGCGGGGACTAGCGGGGGATACAATGAGCAGTTCTTC.

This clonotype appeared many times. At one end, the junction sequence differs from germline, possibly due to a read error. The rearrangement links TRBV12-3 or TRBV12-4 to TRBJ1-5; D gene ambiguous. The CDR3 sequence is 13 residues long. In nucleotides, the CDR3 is TGTGCCAGCAGCTTAGGAAGTAATCAGCCCCAGCATTTT. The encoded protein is CASSLGSNQPQHF.

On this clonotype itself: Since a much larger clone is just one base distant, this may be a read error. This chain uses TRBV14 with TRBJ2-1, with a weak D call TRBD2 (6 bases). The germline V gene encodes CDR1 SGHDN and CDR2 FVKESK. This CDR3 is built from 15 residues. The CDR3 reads CASSQGRVGRNEQLF. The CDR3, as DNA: TGTGCCAGCAGCCAAGGGAGGGTCGGCCGAAATGAGCAGCTCTTC. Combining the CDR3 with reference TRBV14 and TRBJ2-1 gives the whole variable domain EAGVTQFPSHSVIEKGQTVTLRCDPISGHDNLYWYRRVMGKEIKFLLHFVKESKQDESGMPNNRFLAERTGGTYSTLKVQPAELEDSGVYFCASSQGRVGRNEQLFGPGTRLTVL.

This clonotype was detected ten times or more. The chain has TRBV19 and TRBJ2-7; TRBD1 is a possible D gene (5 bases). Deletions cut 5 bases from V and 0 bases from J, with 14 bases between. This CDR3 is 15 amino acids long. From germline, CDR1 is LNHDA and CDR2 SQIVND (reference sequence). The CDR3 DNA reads TGTGCCAGTAGTGCGCAGGGAACATTCTCCTACGAGCAGTACTTC. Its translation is CASSAQGTFSYEQYF.

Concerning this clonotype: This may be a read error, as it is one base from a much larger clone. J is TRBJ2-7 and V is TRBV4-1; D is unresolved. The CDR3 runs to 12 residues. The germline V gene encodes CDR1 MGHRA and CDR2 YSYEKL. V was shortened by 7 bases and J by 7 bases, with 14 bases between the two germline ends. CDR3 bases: TGCGCCAGCACCGGTCGCGCAGCAGAGCAGTACTTC. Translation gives CASTGRAAEQYF.

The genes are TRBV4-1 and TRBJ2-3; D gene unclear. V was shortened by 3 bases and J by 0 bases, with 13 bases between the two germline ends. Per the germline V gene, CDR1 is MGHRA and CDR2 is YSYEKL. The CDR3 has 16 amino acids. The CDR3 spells CASSQFPKLSTDTQYF. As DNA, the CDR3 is TGCGCCAGCAGCCAGTTCCCTAAGCTCAGCACAGATACGCAGTATTTT.

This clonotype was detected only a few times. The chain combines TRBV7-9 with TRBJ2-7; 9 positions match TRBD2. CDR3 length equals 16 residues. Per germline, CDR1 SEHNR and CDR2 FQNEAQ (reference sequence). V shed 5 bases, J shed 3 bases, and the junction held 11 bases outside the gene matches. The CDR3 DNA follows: TGTGCCAGCAGCCCTAGGAGCGGGGGGCGCTTCTACGAGCAGTACTTC. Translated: CASSPRSGGRFYEQYF. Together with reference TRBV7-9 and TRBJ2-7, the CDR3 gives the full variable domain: DTGVSQNPRHKITKRGQNVTFRCDPISEHNRLYWYRQTLGQGPEFLTYFQNEAQLEKSRLLSDRFSAERPKGSFSTLEIQRTEQGDSAMYLCASSPRSGGRFYEQYFGPGTRLTVT.

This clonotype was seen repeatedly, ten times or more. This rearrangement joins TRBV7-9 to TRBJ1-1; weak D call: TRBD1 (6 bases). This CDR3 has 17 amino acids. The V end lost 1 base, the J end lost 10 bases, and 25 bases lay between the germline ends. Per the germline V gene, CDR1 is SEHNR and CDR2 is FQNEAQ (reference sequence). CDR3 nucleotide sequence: TGTGCCAGCAGCTTAGTAGGATACCGGGACAAGCATCTCGTAGCTTTCTTT. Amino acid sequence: CASSLVGYRDKHLVAFF.

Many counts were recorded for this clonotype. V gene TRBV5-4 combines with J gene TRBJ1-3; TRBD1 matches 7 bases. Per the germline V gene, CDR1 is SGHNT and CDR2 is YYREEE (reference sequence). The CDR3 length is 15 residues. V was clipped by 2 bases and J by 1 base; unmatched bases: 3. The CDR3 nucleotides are TGTGCCAGCAGCTTCAAGGGGGCATCTGGAAACACCATATATTTT. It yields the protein CASSFKGASGNTIYF.

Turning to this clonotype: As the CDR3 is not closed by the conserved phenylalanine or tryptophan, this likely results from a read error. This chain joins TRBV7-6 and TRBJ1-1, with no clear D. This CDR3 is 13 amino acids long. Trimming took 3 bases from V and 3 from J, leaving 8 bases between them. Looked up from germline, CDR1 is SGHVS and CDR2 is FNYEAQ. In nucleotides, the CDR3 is TGTGCCAGCAGCTTTGGAGATTACACTGAAGCTTTCTCT. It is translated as CASSFGDYTEAFS.

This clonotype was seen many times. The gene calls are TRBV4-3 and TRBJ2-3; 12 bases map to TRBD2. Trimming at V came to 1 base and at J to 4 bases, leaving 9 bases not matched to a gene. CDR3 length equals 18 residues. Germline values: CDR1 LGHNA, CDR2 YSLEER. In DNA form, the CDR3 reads TGCGCCAGCAGCCAAGGCCCTAGCGGGAGGGTTGCCGCAGATACGCAGTATTTT. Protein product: CASSQGPSGRVAADTQYF.

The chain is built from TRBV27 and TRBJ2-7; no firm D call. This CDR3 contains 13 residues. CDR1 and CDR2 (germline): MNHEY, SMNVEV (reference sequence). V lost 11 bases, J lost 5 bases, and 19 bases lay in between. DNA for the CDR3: TGTGCCGGCGCTCCGGAAGTTAGGGACGAGCAGTACTTC. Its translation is CAGAPEVRDEQYF.

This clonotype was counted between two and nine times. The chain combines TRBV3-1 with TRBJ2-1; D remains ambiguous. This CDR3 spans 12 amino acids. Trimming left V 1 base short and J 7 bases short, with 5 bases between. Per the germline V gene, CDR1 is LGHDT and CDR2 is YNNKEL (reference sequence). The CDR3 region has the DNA TGTGCCAGCAGCCAAGTCGGGAATGAGCAGTTCTTC. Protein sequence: CASSQVGNEQFF.